The 12 T cell receptor beta chains reported below all come from one sample, sequenced in a study of blood T cell repertoires in COVID-19 (dated by TCRdb to 2020 to 2021). The library was produced with the immunoSEQ multiplex PCR assay. Drawn from immuneACCESS, this table holds only the in-frame rearrangements with V and J called that TCRdb kept. Clones are partly lost; checked studies trace under half to an unresolved V gene and leave the rest unexplained. The sample includes tens of thousands of clones, with about 73% observed a single time. Jointly, the top ten make up roughly a fifth of the sample. Sequencing used peripheral blood. The receptor source for this set is a man aged 55-75 years with acute or convalescent COVID-19.

The rearrangement uses TRBV5-8 and TRBJ1-3; D perhaps matches TRBD1 (6 bases). The CDR3 covers 14 residues. V was clipped by 1 base and J by 4 bases, with 9 bases between them. Germline lookup yields CDR1 SGHTS and CDR2 YDEGEE. CDR3 sequence reads: CASSLIGQGNTIYF. CDR3 in DNA: TGTGCCAGCAGCTTGATCGGACAGGGAAACACCATATATTTT.

This clone was recorded only once. The rearrangement links TRBV24-1 to TRBJ2-5; 7 bases agree with TRBD1. This CDR3 is built from 16 residues. Trimming cost V 1 base and J 4 bases; bases outside gene matches: 8. Germline V gene lookup returns CDR1 KGHDR and CDR2 SFDVKD. The CDR3 sequence: CATSDFADRVGETQYF. CDR3 coding DNA: TGTGCCACCAGTGATTTCGCTGACAGGGTAGGAGAGACCCAGTACTTC.

The chain is built from TRBV9 and TRBJ2-5; TRBD2 matches 8 bases. The V segment lost 4 bases and the J segment 4 bases; nucleotides outside the gene matches: 6. This CDR3 is 14 amino acids long. Germline V gene data show CDR1 as SGDLS and CDR2 as YYNGEE. In nucleotides, the CDR3 is TGTGCCAGCAGCATCGGGACTAGTACAGAGACCCAGTACTTC. It yields the protein CASSIGTSTETQYF.

The chain couples TRBV19 to TRBJ2-6, with D hard to call. The V end was cut by 7 bases, the J end by 0 bases, with 10 bases between. The germline V gene has CDR1 LNHDA and CDR2 SQIVND (reference sequence). The CDR3 extends over 15 amino acids. CDR3 bases: TGTGCCAGTAAAGTCGGGTTCTCTGGGGCCAACGTCCTGACTTTC. It specifies CASKVGFSGANVLTF.

The V call is TRBV27, the J call TRBJ2-1; D not resolved. The CDR3 covers 18 residues. Germline CDR1 reads MNHEY; CDR2 reads SMNVEV (reference sequence). Trimming pared 10 bases from V and 6 bases from J, leaving 31 bases between. CDR3 protein: CATSSPQFRLVRANEQFF. The CDR3 nucleotides read TGTGCCACTTCAAGCCCCCAGTTTCGGCTAGTTAGAGCCAATGAGCAGTTCTTC.

The chain uses TRBV13 and TRBJ1-1; no reliable D call. Germline assignment: CDR1 PRHDT and CDR2 FYEKMQ (reference sequence). V shed 8 bases and J shed 2 bases, with 12 bases lying between them. This CDR3 is built from 13 residues. The CDR3 nucleotides read TGTGCCAGCCATTACACACCTAACACTGAAGCTTTCTTT. Protein product: CASHYTPNTEAFF.

The chain has TRBV11-3 and TRBJ2-2; D uncertain. The germline V gene encodes CDR1 SGHNT and CDR2 YENEEA. Trimming removed 6 bases at V and 1 base at J, with 15 bases between. The CDR3 runs to 16 residues. The CDR3 reads CASSGFGPGNTGELFF. DNA for the CDR3: TGTGCCAGCAGTGGGTTTGGTCCAGGGAACACCGGGGAGCTGTTTTTT.

CDR3 in DNA: TGTGCCAGCAGCTTTAGCGGAAACACCAATGAGCAGTTCTTC. This codes for CASSFSGNTNEQFF. This chain links TRBV7-2 with TRBJ2-1, with D perhaps TRBD2 (6 bases). Germline assignment: CDR1 SGHTA and CDR2 FQGNSA. The CDR3 runs 14 residues. Trimming pared 3 bases from V and 6 bases from J, leaving 12 bases between.

The chain combines TRBV3-1 (or the pseudogene TRBV3-2) with TRBJ2-5; 8 bases align to TRBD2. Trimming removed 0 bases from V and 9 bases from J; junction bases left unmatched: 9. This CDR3 comprises 15 residues. Per germline, CDR1 LGHDT and CDR2 YNNKEL (reference sequence). DNA of the CDR3: TGTGCCAGCAGCCAAGAAGCTAGCGGGCCGCAGGCCCAGTACTTC. This codes for CASSQEASGPQAQYF.

The gene calls are TRBV5-1 and TRBJ2-1; 8 bases match TRBD1. Germline V gene data show CDR1 as SGHRS and CDR2 as YFSETQ. This CDR3 is built from 16 residues. V trimming: 0 bases; J trimming: 5 bases; junction bases outside the gene matches: 7. The CDR3 here is CASSLGSGGAHNEQFF. The CDR3, as DNA: TGCGCCAGCAGCTTGGGATCAGGGGGCGCCCACAATGAGCAGTTCTTC.

The chain is built from TRBV4-1 and TRBJ1-2, with D possibly matching TRBD1 (6 bases). The CDR3 has 14 amino acids. Trimming removed 8 bases from V and 3 bases from J, with 16 bases in between. Germline V gene data show CDR1 as MGHRA and CDR2 as YSYEKL. CDR3 sequence: CASSFAAGDYGYTF. The CDR3 region has the DNA TGCGCCAGCTCCTTCGCGGCAGGGGACTATGGCTACACCTTC.

This clone was counted between two and nine times. The genes are TRBV7-8 and TRBJ2-7; D is possibly TRBD1 (6 bases). The germline CDR1 and CDR2 sequences are SGHVS and FQNEAQ. V lost 2 bases and J lost 0, with 14 bases in between. The length of the CDR3 is 16 residues. CDR3 residues: CASSLNRAGVSYEQYF. In DNA form, the CDR3 reads TGTGCCAGCAGCTTAAATAGGGCAGGGGTCTCCTACGAGCAGTACTTC.